The 15 T cell receptor beta chains below come from one sample, sequenced in a study of human versus mouse CDR3 diversity and MHC coevolution. Using immunoSEQ multiplex PCR, the repertoire was profiled, and TCRdb retains in-frame clones only, with some absent. The table has around 77,000 clones, under 95% seen once; the top ten hold less than 0.16%. Material: naive CD4+ T cells from blood. As for subset: CD45RO-negative CD62L-positive naive CD4 T cells. The receptor set was obtained from a person between 25 and 75 years old in good health.

The CDR3 loop is CASSPRTGGKATEAFF. CDR3 coding DNA: TGTGCCAGCTCACCGCGGACAGGGGGAAAAGCCACTGAAGCTTTCTTT. This chain uses TRBV18 with TRBJ1-1; the match to TRBD1 covers 10 bases. CDR1 and CDR2 (germline): KGHSH, LQKENI. CDR3 length equals 16 residues. The ends lost 3 bases at V and 4 bases at J; junction bases unmatched: 8.

The V gene is TRBV29-1, the J gene TRBJ2-7; 7 nucleotides agree with TRBD1. The CDR3 consists of 14 residues. V was pared by 6 bases and J by 2 bases, with 10 bases of the junction left unmatched. CDR1 is SQVTM, CDR2 ANQGSEA, per germline. CDR3 coding DNA: TGCAGCGTGACCTCCGACAGGGCCACCTACGAGCAGTACTTC. Protein: CSVTSDRATYEQYF.

The rearrangement joins TRBV30 to TRBJ2-7; possible D gene TRBD1, 6 bases. With 4 bases removed from V and 6 bases from J, the gap between germline ends came to 16 bases. The CDR3 is 13 residues long. Per germline, CDR1 GTSNPN and CDR2 SVGIG (reference sequence). The CDR3 protein is CAWTDRLWGEQYF. In DNA, the CDR3 is TGTGCCTGGACCGACAGGCTGTGGGGCGAGCAGTACTTC. The entire variable domain, with the rest obtained from reference TRBV30 and TRBJ2-7, is as follows: SQTIHQWPATLVQPVGSPLSLECTVEGTSNPNLYWYRQAAGRGLQLLFYSVGIGQISSEVPQNLSASRPQDRQFILSSKKLLLSDSGFYLCAWTDRLWGEQYFGPGTRLTVT.

The rearrangement joins TRBV9 to TRBJ1-4; 8 nucleotides agree with TRBD1. The ends lost 4 bases at V and 1 base at J; junction bases unmatched: 12. In germline, CDR1 is SGDLS, CDR2 YYNGEE. There are 18 residues in the CDR3. The chain's CDR3 is CASSPRQGQIGTNEKLFF. The CDR3 nucleotides are TGTGCCAGCAGCCCGAGACAGGGGCAGATTGGAACTAATGAAAAACTGTTTTTT.

There are a few counts of this clone. The rearrangement joins TRBV28 to TRBJ1-3; TRBD1 might be the D (6 bases). Germline V gene sequence: CDR1 MDHEN, CDR2 SYDVKM. The CDR3 spans 13 residues. V shed 6 bases and J shed 4 bases, with 10 bases lying between them. CDR3 nucleotides: TGTGCCAGCAGACAGGGATACGGAAACACCATATATTTT. Protein: CASRQGYGNTIYF.

J is TRBJ1-1 and V is TRBV30, with D perhaps matching TRBD1 (5 bases). The CDR3 has 13 amino acids. The V end lost 4 bases, the J end lost 4 bases, and 13 bases lay between the germline ends. CDR1 is GTSNPN and CDR2 is SVGIG in the germline V gene (reference sequence). CDR3 nucleotide sequence: TGTGCCTGGATCTTGTACGGGGGCACTGAAGCTTTCTTT. Amino acids: CAWILYGGTEAFF.

The chain links TRBV7-7 to TRBJ2-1, with 7 bases aligning to TRBD2. The junction had 10 bases not matched to a gene; V was cut back by 5 bases and J by 0 bases. CDR3 length: 17 residues. CDR1 is SSHAT and CDR2 is FNYEAQ in the germline V gene (reference sequence). The CDR3 reads CASSPTSSGSSYNEQFF. CDR3 bases: TGTGCCAGCAGCCCTACCTCTAGCGGAAGCTCCTACAATGAGCAGTTCTTC.

The J gene is TRBJ1-5, the V gene TRBV5-1, with D perhaps matching TRBD1 (6 bases). V lost 4 bases to trimming and J lost 5 bases, with 10 bases between them. This CDR3 has 13 residues. Germline CDR1 reads SGHRS; CDR2 reads YFSETQ. CDR3 loop: CASSTQGDQPQHF. CDR3 DNA: TGCGCCAGCAGCACACAGGGAGATCAGCCCCAGCATTTT.

This rearrangement joins TRBV19 to TRBJ1-1; 8 positions match TRBD1. Germline CDR1 reads LNHDA; CDR2 reads SQIVND (reference sequence). This CDR3 has 14 amino acids. The V segment lost 7 bases and the J segment 1 base; nucleotides outside the gene matches: 5. The CDR3 sequence is CASTKTGENTEAFF. The CDR3 bases are TGTGCCAGTACCAAGACAGGGGAGAACACTGAAGCTTTCTTT.

The rearrangement uses TRBV5-1 and TRBJ2-7; TRBD2 might be the D (7 bases). V was trimmed by 6 bases and J by 6 bases, leaving 19 bases between them. CDR3 length equals 14 residues. In germline, CDR1 is SGHRS, CDR2 YFSETQ. CDR3 protein: CASTPLAAQGEQYF. CDR3 DNA: TGCGCCAGCACCCCCCTAGCGGCACAGGGCGAGCAGTACTTC. Full variable domain (remainder filled in from reference TRBV5-1 and TRBJ2-7): KAGVTQTPRYLIKTRGQQVTLSCSPISGHRSVSWYQQTPGQGLQFLFEYFSETQRNKGNFPGRFSGRQFSNSRSEMNVSTLELGDSALYLCASTPLAAQGEQYFGPGTRLTVT.

The chain employs TRBV25-1 and TRBJ2-3; 7 nucleotides agree with TRBD2. V lost 0 bases, J lost 0 bases, and 9 bases stayed unmatched. Germline V gene sequence: CDR1 MGHDK, CDR2 SYGVNS. This CDR3 comprises 18 residues. DNA of the CDR3: TGTGCCAGCAGTGAATATCGGGGGAGGGGTGAGAGCACAGATACGCAGTATTTT. Protein sequence: CASSEYRGRGESTDTQYF.

The rearrangement links TRBV7-9 to TRBJ2-7, with 7 bases lining up with TRBD1. Germline V gene sequence: CDR1 SEHNR, CDR2 FQNEAQ (reference sequence). J was trimmed by 5 bases and V by 1 base; bases with no gene match: 8. CDR3 length: 15 residues. This CDR3 reads CASSLERQGSHEQYF. The CDR3 region has the DNA TGTGCCAGCAGCTTAGAGAGACAGGGATCCCACGAGCAGTACTTC.

CDR3 coding DNA: TGTGCCAGCAGTGAACGAGGGATCTATGGCTACACCTTC. It specifies CASSERGIYGYTF. This chain connects TRBV6-1 to TRBJ1-2; D ambiguous. With 2 bases removed from V and 4 bases from J, the gap between germline ends came to 8 bases. The CDR3 spans 13 residues. Looked up from germline, CDR1 is MNHNS and CDR2 is SASEGT.

The chain combines TRBV6-1 with TRBJ2-5, with a possible D match to TRBD1 (6 bases). In germline, CDR1 is MNHNS, CDR2 SASEGT. The CDR3 sequence is 14 residues long. V lost 0 bases and J lost 9, with 14 bases in between. The CDR3 loop is CASSEAGTRESQYF. In DNA form, the CDR3 reads TGTGCCAGCAGTGAAGCAGGGACAAGAGAATCCCAGTACTTC.

This chain joins TRBV7-9 and TRBJ2-1, with a possible D match to TRBD1 (7 bases). V shed 4 bases and J shed 3 bases, with 19 bases lying between them. This CDR3 spans 17 amino acids. From germline, CDR1 is SEHNR and CDR2 FQNEAQ (reference sequence). As DNA, the CDR3 is TGTGCCAGCAGCTCACCTCAGGGGGGAGATAACTACAATGAGCAGTTCTTC. This translates into CASSSPQGGDNYNEQFF.